A selection of T cell receptor beta chains follows, all from one sample in a study of T cells in Graves' hyperthyroidism and ophthalmopathy. Each CDR3 protein is one row after TCRdb ran MiXCR on the multiplex PCR reads. The table shows about 700,000 distinct CDR3 sequences, with about 45% occurring only once. Sequencing input: peripheral blood or thyroid tissue (not recorded which). Receptors were obtained from an adult man with Graves' disease, either hyperthyroidism or ophthalmopathy (not recorded which). Each CDR3 is given without its conserved first and last residue. Where a row states a size, it is once, few, many or the class of an expanded clone; other rows omit it.

j_call v_call clone_size cdr3_aa
TRBJ1-1 TRBV7-9 - ASSLITGPGGTEAF
TRBJ1-1 TRBV6-1 - ASSPGQGSSNTEAF
TRBJ1-4 TRBV20-1 few SAPGTTNEKLF
TRBJ1-2 TRBV7-3 - ASSHPGQVNYGYT
TRBJ1-1 TRBV29-1 many SVGQGVNTEAF
TRBJ1-5 TRBV10-2 - ASRPAGDQPQH
TRBJ1-6 TRBV20-1 few SARPKTENNSPLH
TRBJ1-3 TRBV12-3/TRBV12-4 - ASFRKDSPSGNTIY
TRBJ2-5 TRBV29-1 many SVETRVRGVKTQY
TRBJ1-1 TRBV29-1 many SVGQGNTEAF
TRBJ1-2 TRBV25-1 many ASSQGVYYGYT
TRBJ2-7 TRBV6-1 - ASMAGEDRGSYEQY
TRBJ1-5 TRBV20-1 few SARVGVRGNQPQH
TRBJ2-7 TRBV12-3/TRBV12-4 - ASSLTGSGLYEQY
TRBJ1-6 TRBV9 - ASSVTGGDNQPLH
TRBJ2-2 TRBV9 - ASSVGQGATGELF
TRBJ2-7 TRBV7-9 - ASRPTQGVSYEQY
TRBJ2-2 TRBV12-3/TRBV12-4 - ASRGQATTGELF
TRBJ1-5 TRBV2 many ASSESSYSNQPQH
TRBJ1-2 TRBV5-5 - ASSFRRQGGYYGYT
TRBJ1-3 TRBV12-3/TRBV12-4 - ASSPGQRNTIY
TRBJ2-3 TRBV2 once ASTFSGTADTQY
TRBJ2-5 TRBV12-3/TRBV12-4 - ASSLGGLGLRETQY
TRBJ2-7 TRBV7-2 - ASSAGTGSEQY
TRBJ2-6 TRBV24-1 many ATGVQGANVLT
TRBJ2-2 TRBV29-1 many SVVLARTGELF
TRBJ1-4 TRBV29-1 - SVGMGPGEKLF
TRBJ1-6 TRBV20-1 few SAAPPTGTLYNSPLH
TRBJ1-3 TRBV29-1 many SVDDRAGNTIY
TRBJ1-6 TRBV7-9 few ASSLVTANYSPLH
TRBJ2-7 TRBV6-5 few ASSYSGGQAYEQY
TRBJ1-5 TRBV7-2 few ASSLAWGSNQPQH
TRBJ1-4 TRBV12-3/TRBV12-4 - ASRPGPSMDEKLF